Presented here are 12 T cell receptor beta chains from one specimen sequenced in a study of blood T cell repertoires in COVID-19. TCRdb keeps only in-frame clones here, not all; method: immunoSEQ multiplex PCR. The sample consists of about 60,000 clones, 78% of them appearing once. The sample taken for sequencing was peripheral blood. These receptors were collected from a human donor in a cohort sampled during active COVID-19.

The chain joins TRBV19 to TRBJ1-4, with D hard to call. The CDR3 length is 14 residues. V dropped 2 bases and J dropped 7 bases, with 11 bases sitting between them. Germline CDR1 is LNHDA and CDR2 is SQIVND (reference sequence). The CDR3 region is CASSIPGFSEKLFF. CDR3 DNA sequence: TGTGCCAGTAGTATACCCGGGTTTAGTGAAAAACTGTTTTTT.

This clone was found a few times. The chain employs TRBV19 and TRBJ2-7; 7 nucleotides match TRBD1. Trimming at V came to 5 bases and at J to 0 bases, leaving 10 bases not matched to a gene. Germline assignment: CDR1 LNHDA and CDR2 SQIVND (reference sequence). This CDR3 is built from 16 residues. CDR3 protein: CASSASRDSSSYEQYF. In DNA form, the CDR3 reads TGTGCCAGTAGTGCCTCCCGGGACAGTAGCTCCTACGAGCAGTACTTC. Full variable domain (remainder filled in from reference TRBV19 and TRBJ2-7): DGGITQSPKYLFRKEGQNVTLSCEQNLNHDAMYWYRQDPGQGLRLIYYSQIVNDFQKGDIAEGYSVSREKKESFPLTVTSAQKNPTAFYLCASSASRDSSSYEQYFGPGTRLTVT.

About this clone itself: At one of its ends the junction is not consistent with the germline gene, which may arise from a read error. The V call is TRBV7-9, the J call TRBJ2-2, with TRBD2 identical over 8 bases. This CDR3 is built from 15 residues. CDR1 is SEHNR and CDR2 is FQNEAQ in the germline V gene (reference sequence). CDR3 in DNA: TGTGCCACCAGCTTAATCGCAGCGGGAGCCGGGGAGCTGTTTTTT. Its protein is CATSLIAAGAGELFF.

The chain has TRBV19 and TRBJ1-1, with 10 nucleotides matching TRBD1. V shed 8 bases, J shed 4 bases, and the junction held 4 bases outside the gene matches. Germline V gene data show CDR1 as LNHDA and CDR2 as SQIVND (reference sequence). This CDR3 has 13 amino acids. CDR3 amino acids: CASAGQGRTEAFF. Written as DNA, the CDR3 is TGTGCCAGTGCGGGACAGGGGCGCACTGAAGCTTTCTTT.

This chain joins TRBV5-4 and TRBJ2-3, with TRBD2 matching over 7 bases. The CDR3 extends over 15 amino acids. Unmatched junction bases numbered 7, after V lost 2 bases and J lost 4 bases. CDR1 is SGHNT and CDR2 is YYREEE in the germline V gene (reference sequence). For the CDR3, the DNA is TGTGCCAGCAGCTTTAACGGGGGGACGCCAGATACGCAGTATTTT. Translated: CASSFNGGTPDTQYF.

This clone is labeled as medium-sized (0.01 to 0.1%). The chain joins TRBV4-3 to TRBJ2-7; tentative D call: TRBD2 (5 bases). CDR3 length equals 15 residues. Trimming removed 0 bases from V and 2 bases from J, with 11 bases in between. Germline values: CDR1 LGHNA, CDR2 YSLEER. DNA of the CDR3: TGCGCCAGCAGCCAAGATAATCGAGGGACCTACGAGCAGTACTTC. Its translation: CASSQDNRGTYEQYF.

Here the CDR3 reads CASSAGQPRAGANVLTF. CDR3 in DNA: TGCGCCAGCAGCGCTGGACAGCCCCGCGCGGGGGCCAACGTCCTGACTTTC. V is TRBV5-1 and J is TRBJ2-6; D is possibly TRBD1 (6 bases). The V end lost 4 bases, the J end lost 4 bases, and 18 bases lay between the germline ends. This CDR3 is built from 17 residues. CDR1 SGHRS and CDR2 YFSETQ come from the germline V gene.

The chain couples TRBV23-1 to TRBJ2-2; TRBD1 might be the D (5 bases). TRBV23-1 is an ORF, with its function uncertain. Trimming took 0 bases from V and 0 from J, leaving 11 bases between them. This CDR3 has 17 residues. The CDR3 reads CASSQSGRAANTGELFF. In DNA, the CDR3 is TGCGCCAGCAGTCAATCAGGCAGGGCCGCGAACACCGGGGAGCTGTTTTTT.

The V call is TRBV5-6, the J call TRBJ1-3; maybe TRBD1 (5 bases). The CDR3 consists of 14 residues. In germline, CDR1 is SGHDT, CDR2 YYEEEE. V was trimmed by 4 bases and J by 4 bases, leaving 12 bases between them. The CDR3 DNA reads TGTGCCAGCAGCCCAGGGACTGACGGAAACACCATATATTTT. Translated, it gives CASSPGTDGNTIYF.

The J gene is TRBJ2-7, the V gene TRBV7-9, with 7 bases lining up with TRBD1. V lost 5 bases to trimming and J lost 6 bases; unmatched junction nucleotides: 7. Germline V gives CDR1 SEHNR, CDR2 FQNEAQ (reference sequence). The CDR3 has 13 amino acids. In DNA, the CDR3 is TGTGCCAGCAGCCTACAGGGGTTCAGCGAGCAGTACTTC. Protein: CASSLQGFSEQYF.

This clone was detected only a few times. The V gene is TRBV11-2, the J gene TRBJ1-2, with 9 positions matching TRBD1. The germline V gene has CDR1 SGHAT and CDR2 FQNNGV. The CDR3 contains 16 residues. Trimming at V came to 5 bases and at J to 3 bases, leaving 10 bases not matched to a gene. The DNA for the CDR3 is TGTGCCAGCAGCCGGACCGGGACAGGGTCTTACTATGGCTACACCTTC. Translation gives CASSRTGTGSYYGYTF.

The chain is built from TRBV14 and TRBJ1-1; tentatively, D is TRBD1 (6 bases). Germline values: CDR1 SGHDN, CDR2 FVKESK. Trimming left V 4 bases short and J 0 bases short, with 9 bases between. The CDR3 totals 14 residues. The CDR3: CASSLTGLNTEAFF. The CDR3 bases are TGTGCCAGCAGCCTGACAGGACTGAACACTGAAGCTTTCTTT.